The next 5 T cell receptor beta chains were all read from a single sample in a study of T cell clonality in common variable immunodeficiency. Method: immunoSEQ multiplex PCR; TCRdb's copy keeps in-frame clones and lacks some. The sample is made up of 40,000 to 65,000 clones, none counted only once. The sample comprised peripheral blood mononuclear cells. The receptors were gathered from a person aged 18-70 years in good health.

This clone was seen at least ten times. The missing CDR3 end, 3 residues past where the read stops, is filled in from the germline J gene. The gene calls are TRBV5-1 and TRBJ2-3, with TRBD2 as a possible D gene (6 bases). CDR1 and CDR2 (germline): SGHRS, YFSETQ. This CDR3 has 15 residues. The germline V and J ends were trimmed by 0 bases and 3 bases, with 11 bases remaining between them. The CDR3 sequence is CASSLESSETDTQYF. The CDR3 bases that were read are TGCGCCAGCAGCTTGGAGTCTAGCGAGACAGATACG.

There are many counts of this clone. From the germline J gene comes the end of the CDR3, since the read stops 3 residues before it. The rearrangement uses TRBV7-3 and TRBJ2-5, with D possibly being TRBD2 (5 bases). The V and J ends lost 5 bases and 5 bases respectively, with 12 bases between them. This CDR3 is built from 13 residues. Germline CDR1 SGHTA, CDR2 FQGTGA. CDR3: CASSRGLRETQYF. The CDR3 DNA, read in part, is TGTGCCAGCAGCCGAGGACTGCGGGAGACC.

This clone was seen repeatedly, ten times or more. The read halts 3 residues ahead of the CDR3 end, with the missing end drawn from the germline J gene. The V call is TRBV10-3, the J call TRBJ1-1; no firm D call. Germline CDR1 and CDR2: ENHRY and SYGVKD. V was cut by 0 bases and J by 3 bases, with 8 bases left in between. This CDR3 has 14 residues. CDR3 amino acids: CAISESWQYTEAFF. The covered CDR3 bases are TGTGCCATCAGTGAGTCCTGGCAGTACACTGAA.

CDR3 DNA, as far as it was read: TGTGCCAGTAGTATTCCCCTCGGGGATAGCAATCAGCCC. This translates into CASSIPLGDSNQP. The entire CDR3 sequence reads CASSIPLGDSNQPQHF. The rearrangement joins TRBV19 to TRBJ1-5; the D is unclear. Sequencing ends 3 residues short of the CDR3 end; the germline J gene provides the rest. Per germline, CDR1 LNHDA and CDR2 SQIVND (reference sequence). V lost 3 bases and J 0 bases, leaving 12 bases between the germline ends. The CDR3 is 16 residues long.

There are many counts of this clone. Here the CDR3 reads CSARKLAGDTDTQYF. Partial CDR3 DNA: TGCAGTGCTAGGAAGTTAGCGGGAGACACAGATACG. The chain links TRBV20-1 to TRBJ2-3, with TRBD2 matching 9 bases. The CDR3 end is not reached by the read, which stops 3 residues before it; the germline J gene fills it in. CDR1 and CDR2 (germline): DFQATT, SNEGSKA (reference sequence). After removal of 3 bases from V and 2 bases from J, the junction contained 6 bases not matched to a gene. This CDR3 has 15 amino acids.